This T cell receptor (beta chain) was found in a study of cytomegalovirus exposure and HLA in healthy donors. PCR amplification relied on 60 Vbeta primers (plus 13 Jbeta primers). The method was immunoSEQ multiplex PCR; TCRdb's version includes in-frame clones alone and lacks a portion of them. Of fewer than 300,000 clones in the sample, roughly 80% were seen once. As regards this clone: The antigen is undetermined.

Germline V lookup: CDR1 ENHRY, CDR2 SYGVKD. The CDR3 is 16 residues long. V dropped 3 bases and J dropped 7 bases, with 19 bases sitting between them. Study conclusions and caveats: An analysis that came later showed most CMV-associated TCR beta chains appearing HLA-restricted.

This clonotype was sampled from a girl aged 2-15 years in good health and CMV-seronegative. Sequencing used PBMCs. The gene calls are TRBV10-3 and TRBJ1-5; tentatively, D is TRBD1 (5 bases). This CDR3 reads CAISDPTEGLGQPQHF. CDR3 DNA: TGTGCCATCAGTGACCCAACGGAGGGGTTGGGGCAGCCCCAGCATTTT.